The 21 T cell receptor beta chains listed next were all sequenced from one sample in a study of technical replicates of blood from a few donors. Profiling relied on immunoSEQ multiplex PCR, and the TCRdb table lists in-frame clones only, not all of them. The sample has 70,000 to 85,000 clones, almost 98% seen once. The source material was T cells isolated from PBMCs. These receptors came from a human donor in good health.

The chain combines TRBV28 with TRBJ2-7; 9 nucleotides line up with TRBD1. Germline CDR1 and CDR2: MDHEN and SYDVKM. Germline trimming cut 5 bases from V and 0 bases from J; bases unmatched to any gene: 11. CDR3 size: 17 residues. The CDR3 sequence is CASSQTFPGQGSYEQYF. CDR3 DNA sequence: TGTGCCAGCAGTCAAACCTTCCCGGGACAGGGCTCCTACGAGCAGTACTTC.

This chain links TRBV6-5 with TRBJ2-1; D remains unclear. V was shortened by 4 bases and J by 1 base, with 8 bases between the two germline ends. The CDR3 is made up of 14 amino acids. Germline CDR1 reads MNHEY; CDR2 reads SVGAGI. In DNA, the CDR3 is TGTGCCAGCAGTTCTCAGGCTTCCTACAATGAGCAGTTCTTC. It translates to CASSSQASYNEQFF.

The chain carries TRBV25-1 and TRBJ2-6, with a tentative D call TRBD2 (5 bases). This CDR3 has 16 residues. Germline CDR1 is MGHDK and CDR2 is SYGVNS. V was shortened by 1 base and J by 1 base, with 8 bases between the two germline ends. The CDR3 region has the DNA TGTGCCAGCAGTGAATTTGGCGGGTCTGGGGCCAACGTCCTGACTTTC. Protein product: CASSEFGGSGANVLTF. Full variable domain (remainder filled in from reference TRBV25-1 and TRBJ2-6): EADIYQTPRYLVIGTGKKITLECSQTMGHDKMYWYQQDPGMELHLIHYSYGVNSTEKGDLSSESTVSRIRTEHFPLTLESARPSHTSQYLCASSEFGGSGANVLTFGAGSRLTVL.

This sequence joins TRBV6-1 and TRBJ1-2; TRBD1 might be the D (6 bases). The CDR3 consists of 17 residues. Germline-derived CDR1 and CDR2 are MNHNS and SASEGT. V lost 1 base, J lost 0 bases, and 15 bases lay in between. This CDR3 is CASSEGVGGRANYGYTF. CDR3 coding DNA: TGTGCCAGCAGTGAAGGCGTAGGGGGAAGAGCTAACTATGGCTACACCTTC.

The CDR3 bases are TGTGCCAGCAGTTCTGGGGGGTCAGGGGAGACCCAGTACTTC. Residues: CASSSGGSGETQYF. The chain couples TRBV28 to TRBJ2-5, with D possibly TRBD2 on 6 matching bases. This CDR3 spans 14 amino acids. Germline V gives CDR1 MDHEN, CDR2 SYDVKM. The V end lost 4 bases, the J end lost 5 bases, and 14 bases lay between the germline ends.

The chain links TRBV7-8 to TRBJ1-1; 9 bases line up with TRBD1. CDR3 length: 11 residues. Germline CDR1 and CDR2: SGHVS and FQNEAQ. With 5 bases clipped from V and 11 bases from J, the junction kept 3 bases outside the gene matches. As DNA, the CDR3 is TGTGCCAGCAGCGGGACAGGGACGGCTTTCTTT. Translating it yields CASSGTGTAFF.

This clone occurred a few times. V usage is TRBV18 and J usage is TRBJ1-1, with D perhaps TRBD1 (6 bases). Trimming took off 4 bases at V and 6 bases at J, with 18 bases between the two ends. Per the germline V gene, CDR1 is KGHSH and CDR2 is LQKENI. This CDR3 region has 15 residues. In DNA, the CDR3 is TGTGCCAGCTCACTCACATCAGGGGATTCGTCTGAAGCTTTCTTT. It is translated as CASSLTSGDSSEAFF.

The genes are TRBV7-8 and TRBJ2-2, with a weak D call TRBD2 (5 bases). Trimming removed 1 base at V and 2 bases at J, with 17 bases between. In germline, CDR1 is SGHVS, CDR2 FQNEAQ. CDR3 length: 18 residues. CDR3: CASSLVSTGGLNTGELFF. CDR3 nucleotide sequence: TGTGCCAGCAGCTTAGTATCGACCGGAGGTCTAAACACCGGGGAGCTGTTTTTT. The full variable domain, with the rest looked up from reference TRBV7-8 and TRBJ2-2, is GAGVSQSPRYKVAKRGQDVALRCDPISGHVSLFWYQQALGQGPEFLTYFQNEAQLDKSGLPSDRFFAERPEGSVSTLKIQRTQQEDSAVYLCASSLVSTGGLNTGELFFGEGSRLTVL.

The rearrangement uses TRBV10-1 and TRBJ1-1; perhaps TRBD1 as D (5 bases). Germline V lookup: CDR1 WNHNN, CDR2 SYGVQD (reference sequence). There are 15 residues in the CDR3. Trimming pared 2 bases from V and 2 bases from J, leaving 12 bases between. The CDR3 DNA sequence: TGCGCCAGCAGTGAGGGCGGGGCGCTCAACACTGAAGCTTTCTTT. Residues: CASSEGGALNTEAFF.

V and J are TRBV6-1 and TRBJ1-3, with no clear D. Germline lookup yields CDR1 MNHNS and CDR2 SASEGT. With 6 bases removed from V and 0 bases from J, the gap between germline ends came to 6 bases. The CDR3 extends over 13 amino acids. Written as DNA, the CDR3 is TGTGCCAGCAGGGAGCACTCTGGAAACACCATATATTTT. Translation gives CASREHSGNTIYF.

The chain carries TRBV30 and TRBJ2-1; TRBD2 matches at 8 bases. The CDR3 runs to 16 residues. V lost 3 bases and J lost 9; bases outside the gene matches: 16. Germline V gives CDR1 GTSNPN, CDR2 SVGIG (reference sequence). CDR3 region: CAWRGPGTRGFGEQFF. CDR3 bases: TGTGCCTGGAGGGGACCGGGGACTAGAGGGTTTGGTGAGCAGTTCTTC.

The J gene is TRBJ2-5, the V gene TRBV9, with D tentatively TRBD1 (5 bases). CDR3 size: 13 residues. V lost 2 bases and J 5 bases, leaving 10 bases between the germline ends. The germline V gene encodes CDR1 SGDLS and CDR2 YYNGEE. For the CDR3, the DNA is TGTGCCAGCAGCGTCGACAGTCGCGAGACCCAGTACTTC. The encoded protein is CASSVDSRETQYF.

V gene TRBV5-4 combines with J gene TRBJ1-1, with a possible D match to TRBD1 (5 bases). This CDR3 is built from 15 residues. Germline V gene sequence: CDR1 SGHNT, CDR2 YYREEE (reference sequence). V was cut by 4 bases and J by 2 bases, with 15 bases left in between. The CDR3 here is CASSDSKGLNTEAFF. The DNA for the CDR3 is TGTGCCAGCAGCGACAGCAAAGGGCTAAACACTGAAGCTTTCTTT.

CDR3 bases: TGTGCCAGCAGTGAAACAGGGGGGCAAGAGACCCAGTACTTC. Translating it yields CASSETGGQETQYF. The chain is built from TRBV2 and TRBJ2-5; 8 bases map to TRBD1. The germline gives CDR1 SNHLY, CDR2 FYNNEI. V lost 2 bases to trimming and J lost 2 bases; unmatched junction nucleotides: 1. This CDR3 is 14 amino acids long.

The chain links TRBV4-1 to TRBJ2-1; D may be TRBD2 (5 bases). This CDR3 has 15 amino acids. The germline V gene has CDR1 MGHRA and CDR2 YSYEKL. V lost 2 bases to trimming and J lost 10 bases, with 18 bases between them. DNA of the CDR3: TGCGCCAGCAGCCAACGGGCTTCGGGGAGCCAGGAGCAGTTCTTC. Protein: CASSQRASGSQEQFF.

V usage is TRBV6-6 and J usage is TRBJ2-7, with 9 bases identical to TRBD2. V shed 10 bases and J 5 bases; nucleotides not matched to a gene: 9. Germline V gene lookup returns CDR1 MNHNY and CDR2 SVGAGI (reference sequence). The CDR3 is 13 residues long. CDR3 in DNA: TGTGCCACCTCTGGCGGGGGGGCCGACGAGCAGTACTTC. Residues: CATSGGGADEQYF.

The chain is built from TRBV5-1 and TRBJ2-2; TRBD1 agrees at 7 bases. Trimming took 2 bases from V and 1 from J; bases not matched to a gene: 14. The germline V gene has CDR1 SGHRS and CDR2 YFSETQ. The CDR3 covers 19 residues. CDR3: CASSFALTGLLLNTGELFF. As DNA, the CDR3 is TGCGCCAGCAGCTTCGCCCTGACAGGGCTACTGTTGAACACCGGGGAGCTGTTTTTT.

The chain recombines TRBV6-6 with TRBJ1-2; no reliable D call. Trimming left V 2 bases short and J 2 bases short, with 12 bases between. The CDR3 has 15 amino acids. CDR1 and CDR2 (germline): MNHNY, SVGAGI (reference sequence). The CDR3 DNA reads TGTGCCAGCAGTTACGGCGCGGGAGTAAACTATGGCTACACCTTC. Residues: CASSYGAGVNYGYTF.

The chain has TRBV9 and TRBJ2-1; maybe TRBD1 (6 bases). The germline CDR1 and CDR2 sequences are SGDLS and YYNGEE. The CDR3 is made up of 14 amino acids. Between the trimmed V and J ends, which lost 4 bases and 2 bases, there was a span of 10 bases. The CDR3 sequence: CASSRTAPYNEQFF. CDR3 nucleotides: TGTGCCAGCAGCAGGACAGCGCCCTACAATGAGCAGTTCTTC.

The gene calls are TRBV5-1 and TRBJ1-1, with D uncertain. This CDR3 is built from 13 residues. Germline V gene sequence: CDR1 SGHRS, CDR2 YFSETQ. V lost 5 bases, J lost 1 base, and 9 bases lay in between. The CDR3 bases are TGCGCCAGCAGGGCAGAGGCGAACACTGAAGCTTTCTTT. This sequence encodes CASRAEANTEAFF. Supplemented by reference TRBV5-1 and TRBJ1-1, the full variable domain reads KAGVTQTPRYLIKTRGQQVTLSCSPISGHRSVSWYQQTPGQGLQFLFEYFSETQRNKGNFPGRFSGRQFSNSRSEMNVSTLELGDSALYLCASRAEANTEAFFGQGTRLTVV.

The gene calls are TRBV7-9 and TRBJ1-5; perhaps TRBD1 as D (6 bases). CDR3 length: 17 amino acids. Trimming left V 1 base short and J 3 bases short, with 16 bases between. Germline V lookup: CDR1 SEHNR, CDR2 FQNEAQ (reference sequence). CDR3 nucleotide sequence: TGTGCCAGCAGCTTAGTTGGCGTGGGACAAAACAATCAGCCCCAGCATTTT. Translated: CASSLVGVGQNNQPQHF.